These 30 T cell receptor beta chains were all obtained from the same sample, sequenced in a study of blood T cell repertoires in COVID-19. Using immunoSEQ multiplex PCR, the repertoire was profiled, and TCRdb retains in-frame clones only, with some absent. The sample has approximately 9,200 clones, about 90% seen once; the top ten hold 9.4%. Sequenced sample: peripheral blood. The receptors were gathered from a man aged 55 to 69 with acute or convalescent COVID-19.

The chain couples TRBV5-6 to TRBJ1-4; 7 bases line up with TRBD1. The V segment lost 4 bases and the J segment 5 bases; nucleotides outside the gene matches: 11. Germline CDR1 SGHDT, CDR2 YYEEEE. The CDR3 extends over 16 amino acids. CDR3 DNA sequence: TGTGCCAGCAGCCCGGGCGGGACAGCACCGAATGAAAAACTGTTTTTT. This gives the protein CASSPGGTAPNEKLFF.

The chain couples TRBV7-2 to TRBJ2-1; 9 nucleotides line up with TRBD2. The CDR3 consists of 16 residues. V gave up 3 bases and J gave up 5 bases; unmatched junction bases: 8. Germline loops: CDR1 SGHTA, CDR2 FQGNSA. The DNA of the CDR3 is TGTGCCAGCAGCTTGTCGGGACTAGCACCCAACAATGAGCAGTTCTTC. Encoded protein: CASSLSGLAPNNEQFF. Full variable domain (remainder filled in from reference TRBV7-2 and TRBJ2-1): GAGVSQSPSNKVTEKGKDVELRCDPISGHTALYWYRQSLGQGLEFLIYFQGNSAPDKSGLPSDRFSAERTGGSVSTLTIQRTQQEDSAVYLCASSLSGLAPNNEQFFGPGTRLTVL.

CDR3 loop: CASSHWDRRNYGYTF. CDR3 in DNA: TGTGCCAGCAGCCATTGGGACAGGAGAAACTATGGCTACACCTTC. V usage is TRBV13 and J usage is TRBJ1-2; 8 nucleotides align to TRBD1. Germline-derived CDR1 and CDR2 are PRHDT and FYEKMQ (reference sequence). The CDR3 loop spans 15 amino acids. With 5 bases clipped from V and 2 bases from J, the junction kept 7 bases outside the gene matches.

J is TRBJ2-1 and V is TRBV27, with 9 bases identical to TRBD1. The germline V gene encodes CDR1 MNHEY and CDR2 SMNVEV (reference sequence). The CDR3 is 14 residues long. The trim removed 9 bases at V and 2 bases at J, leaving 5 bases unmatched. In DNA form, the CDR3 reads TGTGCCAGTACAGGGGGCTCGGCCTACAATGAGCAGTTCTTC. It is translated as CASTGGSAYNEQFF.

The sample holds a few counts of this clone. The rearrangement joins TRBV5-1 to TRBJ2-7; 7 bases are a match to TRBD2. The CDR3 spans 17 residues. Germline-derived CDR1 and CDR2 are SGHRS and YFSETQ. With V trimmed by 0 bases and J by 5 bases, 14 bases remained unmatched. CDR3 protein: CASSLGWFGGSGDEQYF. The CDR3, as DNA: TGCGCCAGCAGCTTGGGTTGGTTCGGCGGGAGCGGCGACGAGCAGTACTTC.

The genes are TRBV4-1 and TRBJ1-4; D may be TRBD1 (6 bases). Trimming left V 1 base short and J 6 bases short, with 15 bases between. CDR1 MGHRA and CDR2 YSYEKL come from the germline V gene. CDR3 size: 16 residues. DNA for the CDR3: TGCGCCAGCAGCCAAGTATTCCCCGCAGGGGATGAAAAACTGTTTTTT. Translation gives CASSQVFPAGDEKLFF.

V is TRBV5-1 and J is TRBJ2-2; tentative D call: TRBD1 (5 bases). V was cut by 0 bases and J by 3 bases, with 9 bases left in between. Per germline, CDR1 SGHRS and CDR2 YFSETQ. This CDR3 is built from 15 residues. The CDR3 reads CASSLGDRDTGELFF. The CDR3 bases are TGCGCCAGCAGCTTGGGCGACAGAGACACCGGGGAGCTGTTTTTT. Supplemented by reference TRBV5-1 and TRBJ2-2, the full variable domain reads KAGVTQTPRYLIKTRGQQVTLSCSPISGHRSVSWYQQTPGQGLQFLFEYFSETQRNKGNFPGRFSGRQFSNSRSEMNVSTLELGDSALYLCASSLGDRDTGELFFGEGSRLTVL.

This sequence joins TRBV7-4 and TRBJ1-3; TRBD1 agrees at 9 bases. Germline loops: CDR1 SGHVT, CDR2 SQSDAQ. J gave up 3 bases and V 6 bases, and 9 bases lay outside the gene matches. This CDR3 contains 16 residues. The CDR3 loop reads CASRPFDRGNGNTIYF. DNA for the CDR3: TGTGCCAGCAGACCCTTTGACAGGGGGAATGGAAACACCATATATTTT.

The chain carries TRBV7-2 and TRBJ2-5; 16 nucleotides match TRBD2. This CDR3 contains 16 residues. V shed 5 bases, J shed 6 bases, and the junction held 6 bases outside the gene matches. CDR1 SGHTA and CDR2 FQGNSA come from the germline V gene. CDR3 region: CASSGTSGRASKTQYF. The CDR3 DNA sequence: TGTGCCAGCAGCGGGACTAGCGGGAGGGCCTCAAAGACCCAGTACTTC.

The rearrangement joins TRBV30 to TRBJ2-7, with D tentatively TRBD2 (7 bases). The V and J ends lost 2 bases and 10 bases respectively, with 15 bases between them. The CDR3 has 12 residues. Germline V CDR1 and CDR2: GTSNPN, SVGIG (reference sequence). DNA of the CDR3: TGTGCCTGGAGTCCCCCGAGGGGGGGTCAGTACTTC. Protein sequence: CAWSPPRGGQYF.

The genes are TRBV3-1 (or the pseudogene TRBV3-2) and TRBJ2-1; TRBD1 matches at 9 bases. V dropped 1 base and J dropped 3; count of bases not matched to a gene: 7. From germline, CDR1 is LGHDT and CDR2 YNNKEL (reference sequence). This CDR3 has 17 residues. The CDR3 here is CASSQGLGQGLYNEQFF. CDR3 bases: TGTGCCAGCAGCCAAGGATTGGGACAGGGCCTCTACAATGAGCAGTTCTTC.

The chain links TRBV4-2 to TRBJ2-7; the match to TRBD2 covers 9 bases. This CDR3 has 16 amino acids. CDR1 and CDR2 from the germline V gene are LGHNA and YNFKEQ. J gave up 2 bases and V 0 bases, and 5 bases lay outside the gene matches. Here the CDR3 DNA reads TGTGCCAGCAGCCAAGACTGGACTAGCGCCACCTACGAGCAGTACTTC. This codes for CASSQDWTSATYEQYF.

The table lists this clone with a few counts. The chain has TRBV5-1 and TRBJ1-3; unclear D gene. V was pared by 4 bases and J by 8 bases, with 19 bases between. CDR3 length: 15 amino acids. The germline V gene encodes CDR1 SGHRS and CDR2 YFSETQ. DNA for the CDR3: TGCGCCAGCAGCGGTTCGGGGAGCGGAAAAGACACCATATATTTT. It codes for CASSGSGSGKDTIYF.

This chain joins TRBV10-1 and TRBJ2-5; 12 bases are a match to TRBD2. V dropped 9 bases and J dropped 5; count of bases not matched to a gene: 10. CDR1 WNHNN and CDR2 SYGVQD come from the germline V gene (reference sequence). The CDR3 length is 15 residues. CDR3 DNA: TGCGCCAGGGCCCTGACTAGCGGGAGCGAGGAGACCCAGTACTTC. Encoded protein: CARALTSGSEETQYF.

This clone was seen more than once but under ten times. V usage is TRBV30 and J usage is TRBJ1-1; 8 nucleotides agree with TRBD1. The junction had 7 bases not matched to a gene; V was cut back by 8 bases and J by 2 bases. The CDR3 runs to 13 residues. Germline CDR1 and CDR2: GTSNPN and SVGIG (reference sequence). The CDR3, as DNA: TGTGCCGGAACGACAGGGGTCAACACTGAAGCTTTCTTT. Amino acids: CAGTTGVNTEAFF.

The CDR3 here is CASSLTGDTEAFF. The CDR3 DNA follows: TGTGCCAGCAGTTTGACAGGGGACACTGAAGCTTTCTTT. The chain recombines TRBV6-2 or TRBV6-3 with TRBJ1-1; 8 bases match TRBD1. The CDR3 spans 13 residues. Germline V gives CDR1 MNHEY, CDR2 SVGEGT. The J segment lost 3 bases and the V segment lost 4 bases, leaving 1 base of the junction unmatched.

This clone was seen once. V and J are TRBV6-5 and TRBJ1-1; D unresolved. Trimming took off 11 bases at V and 2 bases at J, with 15 bases between the two ends. CDR1 is MNHEY, CDR2 SVGAGI, per germline. The CDR3 consists of 13 residues. CDR3 region: CAVKRVTNTEAFF. CDR3 bases: TGTGCCGTAAAGCGGGTAACTAACACTGAAGCTTTCTTT.

The V call is TRBV29-1, the J call TRBJ1-3, with D perhaps matching TRBD1 (5 bases). Between the trimmed V and J ends, which lost 6 bases and 3 bases, there was a span of 15 bases. There are 14 residues in the CDR3. The V gene's germline CDR1 is SQVTM and CDR2 ANQGSEA. The CDR3 sequence is CSVVEIGGGNTIYF. In nucleotides, the CDR3 is TGCAGCGTCGTTGAGATCGGGGGTGGAAACACCATATATTTT.

The chain recombines TRBV27 with TRBJ2-7; perhaps TRBD1 as D (6 bases). This CDR3 is built from 12 residues. V was clipped by 5 bases and J by 6 bases, with 11 bases between them. Germline V CDR1 and CDR2: MNHEY, SMNVEV (reference sequence). The DNA of the CDR3 is TGTGCCAGCAGTATCCTACAGGGCGAGCAGTACTTC. Translating it yields CASSILQGEQYF.

The chain joins TRBV5-1 to TRBJ2-5; the match to TRBD1 covers 8 bases. Trimming took 4 bases from V and 5 from J; bases not matched to a gene: 7. CDR1 and CDR2 from the germline V gene are SGHRS and YFSETQ. The CDR3 has 14 amino acids. The CDR3 DNA sequence: TGCGCCAGCAGCATTATGGACAGGGACGAGACCCAGTACTTC. Its protein product is CASSIMDRDETQYF.

J is TRBJ1-1 and V is TRBV9; possibly TRBD1 for D (6 bases). The germline CDR1 and CDR2 sequences are SGDLS and YYNGEE. V lost 0 bases and J 6 bases, leaving 12 bases between the germline ends. CDR3 length equals 14 residues. This CDR3 is CASSVVSGDAEAFF. The DNA for the CDR3 is TGTGCCAGCAGCGTAGTCTCAGGGGACGCTGAAGCTTTCTTT.

The chain employs TRBV21-1 and TRBJ1-6; the D segment call TRBD1 is taken from the table without a DNA check. TRBV21-1 has pseudogene status. The CDR3 contains 20 residues. The CDR3 bases are TGTGCCAGCAGCAAAGGGAAGACAGGAGCCTTTAGCCAATATAATTCACCCCTCCACTTT. As protein: CASSKGKTGAFSQYNSPLHF.

J is TRBJ1-2 and V is TRBV19; D remains ambiguous. V lost 6 bases and J 4 bases, leaving 3 bases between the germline ends. Per the germline V gene, CDR1 is LNHDA and CDR2 is SQIVND (reference sequence). The CDR3 covers 10 residues. DNA for the CDR3: TGTGCCAGTAGCAGCTATGGCTACACCTTC. The encoded protein is CASSSYGYTF.

The rearrangement joins TRBV15 to TRBJ2-7, with D maybe TRBD1 (5 bases). The CDR3 runs 14 residues. Trimming took off 1 base at V and 1 base at J, with 8 bases between the two ends. Germline V gives CDR1 LNHNV, CDR2 YYDKDF (reference sequence). The CDR3 spells CATSRGQGSYEQYF. The CDR3 coding sequence is TGTGCCACCAGCAGAGGTCAGGGATCCTACGAGCAGTACTTC.

This chain connects TRBV2 to TRBJ2-4, with 15 positions matching TRBD2. Trimming cost V 6 bases and J 2 bases; bases outside gene matches: 14. Per the germline V gene, CDR1 is SNHLY and CDR2 is FYNNEI. The CDR3 length is 20 residues. Here the CDR3 DNA reads TGTGCCAGCAGGGGTCTAGGGACTAGCGGGGGGTTTGAGACCAAAAACATTCAGTACTTC. Amino acids: CASRGLGTSGGFETKNIQYF.

This clone counts as large. The V gene is TRBV12-3 or TRBV12-4, the J gene TRBJ1-1; D remains ambiguous. The CDR3 has 11 residues. Trimming removed 5 bases from V and 7 bases from J, with 8 bases in between. The CDR3 bases are TGTGCCAGCAGTCGCGCGCTTGAAGCTTTCTTT. Translating it yields CASSRALEAFF.

The rearrangement joins TRBV6-5 to TRBJ1-3; 7 bases line up with TRBD1. The CDR3 runs to 15 residues. V was clipped by 6 bases and J by 4 bases; unmatched bases: 9. The germline gives CDR1 MNHEY, CDR2 SVGAGI. The CDR3 loop reads CASRDGGGSGNTIYF. For the CDR3, the DNA is TGTGCCAGCAGGGACGGAGGGGGCTCAGGAAACACCATATATTTT.

The V call is TRBV12-3 or TRBV12-4, the J call TRBJ2-2; D is possibly TRBD2 (6 bases). Between the trimmed V and J ends, which lost 8 bases and 3 bases, there was a span of 10 bases. The CDR3 runs to 13 residues. DNA for the CDR3: TGTGCCAGCGATGGGGACTACACCGGGGAGCTGTTTTTT. This translates into CASDGDYTGELFF.

The J gene is TRBJ2-7, the V gene TRBV5-1; 8 bases are a match to TRBD1. Trimming at V came to 4 bases and at J to 6 bases, leaving 18 bases not matched to a gene. The CDR3 length is 17 residues. CDR1 and CDR2 (germline): SGHRS, YFSETQ. The CDR3 DNA reads TGCGCCAGCAGCCTTAGTACAGGGGGAGTTCGGGTGAGCGAGCAGTACTTC. Its translation: CASSLSTGGVRVSEQYF.

The chain carries TRBV28 and TRBJ1-6, with D possibly matching TRBD1 (5 bases). The V end was cut by 8 bases, the J end by 6 bases, with 8 bases between. The CDR3 length is 12 residues. Germline V gene data show CDR1 as MDHEN and CDR2 as SYDVKM. For the CDR3, the DNA is TGTGCCAGCTGGGGGGTTAATTCACCCCTCCACTTT. Amino acid sequence: CASWGVNSPLHF. The variable domain in full, completed from reference TRBV28 and TRBJ1-6, reads DVKVTQSSRYLVKRTGEKVFLECVQDMDHENMFWYRQDPGLGLRLIYFSYDVKMKEKGDIPEGYSVSREKKERFSLILESASTNQTSMYLCASWGVNSPLHFGNGTRLTVT.